This note documents a single TCR beta chain sequence. These data are taken from a study of blood T cell repertoires in COVID-19. Study background: Samples representing acute and convalescent COVID-19 were sourced from the United States, Italy and Spain. T cells, B-cell-depleted T cells, or PBMCs provided the cDNA or gDNA that served as material.

In the authors' workflow: Amplification from reference gene primers served as the basis for estimated nucleated cell counts. TCRdb's copy holds only in-frame clones and misses some; the assay was immunoSEQ multiplex PCR. From that table come the V and J calls and clone size; the DNA was used to work out D and trimming. This table has 390,000 or so clones, nearly 90% appearing once. Sequenced: peripheral blood. The sequence was obtained from a man between 18 and 35 years old with active or convalescent COVID-19.

CDR3 residues: CASRAAATVQGKLFF. The CDR3, as DNA: TGTGCCAGCAGAGCTGCCGCGACCGTCCAGGGAAAACTGTTTTTT. The rearrangement links TRBV27 to TRBJ1-4, with D possibly being TRBD1 (5 bases). V lost 6 bases and J lost 10, with 21 bases in between. The V gene's germline CDR1 is MNHEY and CDR2 SMNVEV (reference sequence). CDR3 size: 15 residues. The full variable domain, rest sourced from reference TRBV27 and TRBJ1-4, is EAQVTQNPRYLITVTGKKLTVTCSQNMNHEYMSWYRQDPGLGLRQIYYSMNVEVTDKGDVPEGYKVSRKEKRNFPLILESPSPNQTSLYFCASRAAATVQGKLFFGSGTQLSVL.